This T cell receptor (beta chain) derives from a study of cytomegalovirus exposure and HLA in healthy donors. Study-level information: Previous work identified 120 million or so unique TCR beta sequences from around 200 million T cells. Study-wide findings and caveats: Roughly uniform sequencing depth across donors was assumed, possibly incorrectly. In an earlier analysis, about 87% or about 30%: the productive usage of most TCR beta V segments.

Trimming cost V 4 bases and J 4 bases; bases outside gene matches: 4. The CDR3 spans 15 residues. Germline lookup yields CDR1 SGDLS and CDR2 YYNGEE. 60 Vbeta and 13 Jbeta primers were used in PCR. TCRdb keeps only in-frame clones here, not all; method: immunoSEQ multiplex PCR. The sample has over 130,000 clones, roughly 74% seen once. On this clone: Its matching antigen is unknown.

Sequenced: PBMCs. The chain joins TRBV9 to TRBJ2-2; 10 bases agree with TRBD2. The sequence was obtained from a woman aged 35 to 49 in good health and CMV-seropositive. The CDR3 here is CASSPSGSGTGELFF. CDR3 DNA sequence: TGTGCCAGCAGCCCTAGCGGGAGTGGCACCGGGGAGCTGTTTTTT.